The rows below give T cell receptor beta chains drawn from one sample of a study of control samples from healthy donors and cancer patients. TCRdb keeps only in-frame clones here, not all; method: immunoSEQ multiplex PCR. The table records about 96,000 clones, approximately 93% of them present only once. Sequenced input: blood. Receptors originate from a man younger than 35 in good health. Both conserved end residues are trimmed from each CDR3. The order of the fields is V gene, D gene, J gene, CDR3 length, CDR3 protein. D genes are given only for firm matches.

TRBV7-2	TRBD2	TRBJ2-7	12	ASSFTSGRNEQY
TRBV10-3	NA	TRBJ1-3	14	AIGSSAVPSGNTIY
TRBV7-9	NA	TRBJ1-4	15	ASSFIAYGETNEKLF
TRBV14	NA	TRBJ2-7	14	ASSPTGAGGLDEQY
TRBV6-5	TRBD1	TRBJ2-5	11	ASSRQGKETQY
TRBV6-5	NA	TRBJ2-1	11	ASTPHGYNEQF
TRBV10-3	TRBD2	TRBJ2-4	14	AISELADLAKNIQY
TRBV5-1	TRBD1	TRBJ1-2	13	ASFAGDSVNYGYT
TRBV7-8	NA	TRBJ1-2	12	ASSLEGRANGYT
TRBV4-2	NA	TRBJ1-2	9	ASSQNGPHF
TRBV27	NA	TRBJ1-3	11	ASSSSSGNTIY
TRBV29-1	NA	TRBJ1-2	12	SASNTGGNYGYT
TRBV7-9	NA	TRBJ1-1	12	ASSLDGEDTEAF
TRBV29-1	TRBD1	TRBJ2-7	10	SVTGVSYEQY
TRBV3-1/TRBV3-2	NA	TRBJ1-1	13	ASSLGGSMNTEAF
TRBV9	TRBD1	TRBJ2-7	13	ASSEGQGPSYEQY
TRBV28	NA	TRBJ1-5	10	ASTDGNQPQH